The following is a TCR beta chain sequence with its context. Trimming at V came to 4 bases and at J to 5 bases, leaving 7 bases not matched to a gene. Germline CDR1 is LGHNA and CDR2 is YNFKEQ. This CDR3 contains 16 residues. This entry is derived from a study of technical replicates of blood from a few donors. Libraries were prepared by immunoSEQ multiplex PCR; TCRdb keeps only in-frame clonotypes and omits some of them. The sample holds 40,000 to 60,000 clones; around 90% are singletons and the top ten take approximately 3.6%. The specimen was PBMCs. V gene TRBV4-2 combines with J gene TRBJ1-6; 8 bases fit TRBD1. The TCR originated in a human donor in good health. Some clones in this sample may be carry-over from other donors' samples. In DNA, the CDR3 is TGTGCCAGCAGCCTCGGACAGGGTCGGAATAATTCACCCCTCCACTTT. Protein sequence: CASSLGQGRNNSPLHF.